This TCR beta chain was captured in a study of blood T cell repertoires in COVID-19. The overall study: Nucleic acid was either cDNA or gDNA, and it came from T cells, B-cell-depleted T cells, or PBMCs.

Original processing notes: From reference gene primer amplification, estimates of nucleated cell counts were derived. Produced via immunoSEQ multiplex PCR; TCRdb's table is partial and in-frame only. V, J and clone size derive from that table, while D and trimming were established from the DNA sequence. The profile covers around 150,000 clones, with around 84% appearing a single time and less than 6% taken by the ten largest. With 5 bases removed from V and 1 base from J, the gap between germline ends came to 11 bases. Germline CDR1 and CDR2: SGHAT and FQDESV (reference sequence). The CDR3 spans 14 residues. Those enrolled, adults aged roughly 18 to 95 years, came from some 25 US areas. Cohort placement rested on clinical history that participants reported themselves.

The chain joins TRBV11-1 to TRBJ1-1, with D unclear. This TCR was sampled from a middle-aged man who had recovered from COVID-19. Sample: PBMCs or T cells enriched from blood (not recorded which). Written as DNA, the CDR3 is TGTGCCAGCAGCCCGGGCCGGGGGAACACTGAAGCTTTCTTT. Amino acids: CASSPGRGNTEAFF.